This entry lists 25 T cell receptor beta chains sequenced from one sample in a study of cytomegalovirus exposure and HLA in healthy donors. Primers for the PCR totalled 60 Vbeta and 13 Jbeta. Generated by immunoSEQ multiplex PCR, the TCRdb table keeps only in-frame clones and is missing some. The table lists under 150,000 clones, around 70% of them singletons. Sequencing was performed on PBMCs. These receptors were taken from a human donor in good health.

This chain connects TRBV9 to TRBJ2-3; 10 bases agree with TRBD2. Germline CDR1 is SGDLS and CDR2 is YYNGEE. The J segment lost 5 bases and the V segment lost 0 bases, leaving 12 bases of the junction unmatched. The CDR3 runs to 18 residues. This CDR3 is CASSVDPPAGGLKDTQYF. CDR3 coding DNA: TGTGCCAGCAGCGTAGATCCCCCAGCGGGGGGGCTTAAAGATACGCAGTATTTT.

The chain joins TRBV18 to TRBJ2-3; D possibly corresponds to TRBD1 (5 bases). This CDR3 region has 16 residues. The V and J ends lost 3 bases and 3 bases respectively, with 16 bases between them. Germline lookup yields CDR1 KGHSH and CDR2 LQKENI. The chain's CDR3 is CASSPGTGFDTDTQYF. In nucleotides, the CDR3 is TGTGCCAGCTCACCGGGCACAGGATTTGATACAGATACGCAGTATTTT.

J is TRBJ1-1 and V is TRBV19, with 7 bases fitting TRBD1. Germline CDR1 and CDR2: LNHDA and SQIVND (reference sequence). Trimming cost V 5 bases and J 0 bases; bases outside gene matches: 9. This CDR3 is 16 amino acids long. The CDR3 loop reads CASSPRQGGMNTEAFF. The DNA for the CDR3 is TGTGCCAGTAGTCCCCGACAGGGAGGCATGAACACTGAAGCTTTCTTT.

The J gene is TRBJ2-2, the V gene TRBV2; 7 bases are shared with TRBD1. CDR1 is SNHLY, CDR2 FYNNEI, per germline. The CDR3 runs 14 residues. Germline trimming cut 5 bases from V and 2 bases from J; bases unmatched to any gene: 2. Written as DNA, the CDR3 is TGTGCCAGCAGTCGGGACAGCAACACCGGGGAGCTGTTTTTT. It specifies CASSRDSNTGELFF.

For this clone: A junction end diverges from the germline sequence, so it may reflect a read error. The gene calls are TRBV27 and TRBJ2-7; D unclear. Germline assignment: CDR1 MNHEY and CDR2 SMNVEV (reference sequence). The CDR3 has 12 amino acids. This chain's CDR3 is CDSSPRASVEYF. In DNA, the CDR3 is TGTGACAGCAGCCCTAGAGCCTCGGTGGAGTACTTC.

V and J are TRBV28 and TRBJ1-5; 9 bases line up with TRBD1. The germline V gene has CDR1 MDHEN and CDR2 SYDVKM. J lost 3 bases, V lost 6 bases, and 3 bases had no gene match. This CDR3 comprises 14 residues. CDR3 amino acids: CASRGQGHNQPQHF. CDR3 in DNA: TGTGCCAGCAGAGGACAGGGGCACAATCAGCCCCAGCATTTT.

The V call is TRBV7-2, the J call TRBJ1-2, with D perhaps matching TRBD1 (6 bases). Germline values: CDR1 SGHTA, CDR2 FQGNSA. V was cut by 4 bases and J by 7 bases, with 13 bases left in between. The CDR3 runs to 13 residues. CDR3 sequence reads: CASSWTVRGGYTF. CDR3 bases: TGTGCCAGCAGCTGGACAGTTAGGGGTGGCTACACCTTC.

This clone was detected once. As DNA, the CDR3 is TGTGCCAGTAGAGCCACCAATCAGCCCCAGCATTTT. It translates to CASRATNQPQHF. J is TRBJ1-5 and V is TRBV19, with D hard to call. The CDR3 is 12 residues long. Germline V CDR1 and CDR2: LNHDA, SQIVND (reference sequence). Trimming left V 6 bases short and J 3 bases short, with 6 bases between.

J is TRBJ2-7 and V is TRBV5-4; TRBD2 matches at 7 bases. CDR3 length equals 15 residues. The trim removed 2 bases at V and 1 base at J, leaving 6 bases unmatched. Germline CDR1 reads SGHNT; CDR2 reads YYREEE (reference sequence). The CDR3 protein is CASSFDGRQSYEQYF. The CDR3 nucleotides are TGTGCCAGCAGCTTTGACGGGAGGCAGTCCTACGAGCAGTACTTC.

The CDR3 spells CASSDGLAGGYSTDTQYF. The CDR3 nucleotides are TGTGCCAGTAGTGACGGACTAGCGGGGGGTTACAGCACAGATACGCAGTATTTT. The chain carries TRBV19 and TRBJ2-3, with 14 positions matching TRBD2. The V gene end was trimmed by 5 bases and the J gene end by 0 bases; junction bases not matched to a gene: 7. This CDR3 region has 18 residues. Germline V gene lookup returns CDR1 LNHDA and CDR2 SQIVND (reference sequence).

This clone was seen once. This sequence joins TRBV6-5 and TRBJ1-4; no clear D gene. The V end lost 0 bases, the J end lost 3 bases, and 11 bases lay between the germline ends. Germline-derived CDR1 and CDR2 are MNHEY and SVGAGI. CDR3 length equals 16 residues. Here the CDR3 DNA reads TGTGCCAGCAGTTACTCCGGGGAGGTGGCTAATGAAAAACTGTTTTTT. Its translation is CASSYSGEVANEKLFF.

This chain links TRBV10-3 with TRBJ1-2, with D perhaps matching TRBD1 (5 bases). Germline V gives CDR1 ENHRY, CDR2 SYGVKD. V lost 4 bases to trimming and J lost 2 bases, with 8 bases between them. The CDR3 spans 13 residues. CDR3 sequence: CAISGGSNYGYTF. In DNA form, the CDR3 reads TGTGCCATCAGTGGGGGCAGCAACTATGGCTACACCTTC.

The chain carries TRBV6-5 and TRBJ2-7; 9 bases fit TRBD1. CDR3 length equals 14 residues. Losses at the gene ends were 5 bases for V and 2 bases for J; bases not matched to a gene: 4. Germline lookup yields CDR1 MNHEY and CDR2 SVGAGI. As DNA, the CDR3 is TGTGCCAGCAGTAAGGACAGGGGCCCCTACGAGCAGTACTTC. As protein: CASSKDRGPYEQYF.

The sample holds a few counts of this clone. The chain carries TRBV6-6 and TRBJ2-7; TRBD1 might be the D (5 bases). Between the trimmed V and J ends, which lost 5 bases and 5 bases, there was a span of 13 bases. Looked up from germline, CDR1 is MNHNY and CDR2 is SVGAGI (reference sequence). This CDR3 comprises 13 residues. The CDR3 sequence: CASSGQGWNEQYF. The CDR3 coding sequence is TGTGCCAGCAGTGGCCAGGGTTGGAACGAGCAGTACTTC.

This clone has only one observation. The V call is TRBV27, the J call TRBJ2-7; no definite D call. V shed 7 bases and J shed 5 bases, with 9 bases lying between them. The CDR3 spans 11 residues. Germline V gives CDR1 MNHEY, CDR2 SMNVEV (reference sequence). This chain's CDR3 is CASIRGDEQYF. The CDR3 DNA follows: TGTGCCAGCATAAGAGGCGACGAGCAGTACTTC.

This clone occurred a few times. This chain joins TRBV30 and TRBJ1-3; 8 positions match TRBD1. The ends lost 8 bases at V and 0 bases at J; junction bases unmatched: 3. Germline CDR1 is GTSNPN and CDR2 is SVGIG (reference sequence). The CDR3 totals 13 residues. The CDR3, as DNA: TGTGCCGGGGACAGGCCCTCTGGAAACACCATATATTTT. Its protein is CAGDRPSGNTIYF. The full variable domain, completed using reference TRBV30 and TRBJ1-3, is SQTIHQWPATLVQPVGSPLSLECTVEGTSNPNLYWYRQAAGRGLQLLFYSVGIGQISSEVPQNLSASRPQDRQFILSSKKLLLSDSGFYLCAGDRPSGNTIYFGEGSWLTVV.

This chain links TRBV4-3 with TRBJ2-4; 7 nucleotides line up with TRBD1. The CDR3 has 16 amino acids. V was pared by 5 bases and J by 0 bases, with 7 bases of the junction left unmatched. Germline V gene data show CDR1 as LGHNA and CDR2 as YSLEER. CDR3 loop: CASSDGTELAKNIQYF. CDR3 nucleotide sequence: TGCGCCAGCAGCGACGGGACAGAACTAGCCAAAAACATTCAGTACTTC.

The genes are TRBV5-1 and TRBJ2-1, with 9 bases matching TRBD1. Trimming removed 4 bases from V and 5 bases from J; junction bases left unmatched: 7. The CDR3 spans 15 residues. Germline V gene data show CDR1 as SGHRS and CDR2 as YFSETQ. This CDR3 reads CASSPGDRVHNEQFF. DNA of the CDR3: TGCGCCAGCAGCCCAGGGGACAGGGTGCACAATGAGCAGTTCTTC.

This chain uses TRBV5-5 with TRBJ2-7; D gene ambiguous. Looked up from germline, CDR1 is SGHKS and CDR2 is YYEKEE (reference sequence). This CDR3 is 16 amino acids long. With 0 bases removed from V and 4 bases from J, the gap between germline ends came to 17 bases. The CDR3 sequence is CASSLVPTEPSYEQYF. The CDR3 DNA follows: TGTGCCAGCAGCTTGGTCCCCACAGAGCCTTCATACGAGCAGTACTTC.

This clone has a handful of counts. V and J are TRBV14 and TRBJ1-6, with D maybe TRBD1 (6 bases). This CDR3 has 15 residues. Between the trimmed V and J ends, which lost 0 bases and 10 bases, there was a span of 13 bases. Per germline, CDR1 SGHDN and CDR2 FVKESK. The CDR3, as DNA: TGTGCCAGCAGCCAAGATCCGCAGGGGCGATCACCCCTCCACTTT. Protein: CASSQDPQGRSPLHF.

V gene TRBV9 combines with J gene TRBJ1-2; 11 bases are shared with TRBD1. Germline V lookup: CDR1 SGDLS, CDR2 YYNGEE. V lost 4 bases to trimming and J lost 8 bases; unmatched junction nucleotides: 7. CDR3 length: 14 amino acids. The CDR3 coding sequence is TGTGCCAGCAGCCCCGGACAGGGGGCCAAGGGCTACACCTTC. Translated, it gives CASSPGQGAKGYTF.

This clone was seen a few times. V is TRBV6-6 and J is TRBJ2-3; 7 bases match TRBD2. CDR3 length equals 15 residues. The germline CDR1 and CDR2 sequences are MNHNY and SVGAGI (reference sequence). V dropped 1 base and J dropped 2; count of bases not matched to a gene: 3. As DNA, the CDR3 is TGTGCCAGCAGTTACTGGGGGGGGGACACAGATACGCAGTATTTT. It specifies CASSYWGGDTDTQYF.

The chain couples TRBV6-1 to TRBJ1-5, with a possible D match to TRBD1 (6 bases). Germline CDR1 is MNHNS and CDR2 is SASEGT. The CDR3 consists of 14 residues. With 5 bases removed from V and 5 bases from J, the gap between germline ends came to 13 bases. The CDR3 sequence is CASSPRTEDQPQHF. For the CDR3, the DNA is TGTGCCAGCAGTCCGCGGACAGAAGATCAGCCCCAGCATTTT.

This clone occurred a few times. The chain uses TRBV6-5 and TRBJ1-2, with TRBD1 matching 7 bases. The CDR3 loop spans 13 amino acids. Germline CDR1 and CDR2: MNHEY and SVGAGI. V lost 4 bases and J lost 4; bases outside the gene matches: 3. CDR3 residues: CASSSQGVYGYTF. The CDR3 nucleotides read TGTGCCAGCAGTTCCCAGGGGGTCTATGGCTACACCTTC.

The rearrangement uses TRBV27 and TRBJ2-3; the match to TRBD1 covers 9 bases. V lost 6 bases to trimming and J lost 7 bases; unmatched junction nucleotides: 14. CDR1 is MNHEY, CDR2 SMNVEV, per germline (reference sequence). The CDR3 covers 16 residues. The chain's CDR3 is CASSQTSGTGFNTQYF. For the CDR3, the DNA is TGTGCCAGCAGCCAAACCTCCGGGACAGGGTTTAATACGCAGTATTTT.